The rows below give T cell receptor beta chains drawn from one sample of a study of Ad26.COV2.S vaccination and SARS-CoV-2 variants. Produced via immunoSEQ multiplex PCR; TCRdb's table is partial and in-frame only. This sample has more than 300,000 clones, with roughly 89% found just once. The starting material was peripheral blood, obtained in a trial of Ad26.COV2.S vaccine versus placebo. The source is a person between 18 and 59 years old who received the Ad26.COV2.S COVID-19 vaccine or a placebo. CDR3s include the opening cysteine and the closing phenylalanine or tryptophan. Fields, in order: CDR3 length, J gene, V gene, CDR3 protein.

CDR3 length: 13
J gene: TRBJ2-5
V gene: TRBV6-5
CDR3 protein: CASGAGGQETQYF

CDR3 length: 11
J gene: TRBJ1-2
V gene: TRBV21-1
CDR3 protein: CASIPREGYTF

CDR3 length: 14
J gene: TRBJ1-5
V gene: TRBV13
CDR3 protein: CASSLGGGGQPQHF

CDR3 length: 14
J gene: TRBJ1-1
V gene: TRBV9
CDR3 protein: CASSYGQTRAEAFF

CDR3 length: 11
J gene: TRBJ2-7
V gene: TRBV29-1
CDR3 protein: CSVELAYEQYF

CDR3 length: 16
J gene: TRBJ2-1
V gene: TRBV29-1
CDR3 protein: CSVESALAGSYNEQFF

CDR3 length: 16
J gene: TRBJ2-6
V gene: TRBV18
CDR3 protein: CASSPLAGMGANVLTF

CDR3 length: 15
J gene: TRBJ2-1
V gene: TRBV5-4
CDR3 protein: CASSSGSGLYNEQFF

CDR3 length: 13
J gene: TRBJ1-5
V gene: TRBV19
CDR3 protein: CASKGLRNQPQHF

CDR3 length: 15
J gene: TRBJ2-5
V gene: TRBV6-5
CDR3 protein: CASRNGRVGQETQYF

CDR3 length: 15
J gene: TRBJ2-1
V gene: TRBV11-3
CDR3 protein: CASSPRKGGRNEQFF

CDR3 length: 14
J gene: TRBJ2-7
V gene: TRBV5-6
CDR3 protein: CASSLGGLENEQYF

CDR3 length: 11
J gene: TRBJ2-7
V gene: TRBV7-2
CDR3 protein: CASSLFYEQYF

CDR3 length: 12
J gene: TRBJ2-7
V gene: TRBV6-2/TRBV6-3
CDR3 protein: CASSYPGYEQYF

CDR3 length: 13
J gene: TRBJ1-1
V gene: TRBV7-8
CDR3 protein: CASSSPGNTEAFF

CDR3 length: 15
J gene: TRBJ2-7
V gene: TRBV5-1
CDR3 protein: CASSLAAGGSSEQYF

CDR3 length: 13
J gene: TRBJ1-4
V gene: TRBV25-1
CDR3 protein: CASSGQTDEKLFF

CDR3 length: 13
J gene: TRBJ1-4
V gene: TRBV5-5
CDR3 protein: CASSLAEDEKLFF

CDR3 length: 15
J gene: TRBJ2-5
V gene: TRBV19
CDR3 protein: CASSDDRDVTETQYF

CDR3 length: 15
J gene: TRBJ2-5
V gene: TRBV5-1
CDR3 protein: CASSFFGYAQETQYF

CDR3 length: 14
J gene: TRBJ1-2
V gene: TRBV6-5
CDR3 protein: CASSYGFGFYGYTF

CDR3 length: 15
J gene: TRBJ2-2
V gene: TRBV12-5
CDR3 protein: CASAEGQLDTGELFF

CDR3 length: 14
J gene: TRBJ1-1
V gene: TRBV5-5
CDR3 protein: CASSLIPQGTEAFF

CDR3 length: 15
J gene: TRBJ2-3
V gene: TRBV7-2
CDR3 protein: CASSPVGGGMDTQYF

CDR3 length: 15
J gene: TRBJ1-3
V gene: TRBV2
CDR3 protein: CASSEIGISGNTIYF

CDR3 length: 14
J gene: TRBJ1-1
V gene: TRBV9
CDR3 protein: CASSAGALGTEAFF

CDR3 length: 11
J gene: TRBJ2-7
V gene: TRBV20-1
CDR3 protein: CSAREGYEQYF

CDR3 length: 16
J gene: TRBJ2-2
V gene: TRBV7-6
CDR3 protein: CASSGTSGMNTGELFF

CDR3 length: 14
J gene: TRBJ1-2
V gene: TRBV29-1
CDR3 protein: CSVDSTGHNYGYTF

CDR3 length: 18
J gene: TRBJ1-6
V gene: TRBV4-3
CDR3 protein: CASSQQLTGGTYNSPLHF

CDR3 length: 13
J gene: TRBJ2-2
V gene: TRBV6-5
CDR3 protein: CASLAPNTGELFF

CDR3 length: 11
J gene: TRBJ2-3
V gene: TRBV20-1
CDR3 protein: CSAAQGTTQYF

CDR3 length: 14
J gene: TRBJ1-2
V gene: TRBV27
CDR3 protein: CASSFGGQGDGYTF

CDR3 length: 15
J gene: TRBJ1-5
V gene: TRBV28
CDR3 protein: CASSPPGQGNQPQHF

CDR3 length: 12
J gene: TRBJ2-1
V gene: TRBV7-9
CDR3 protein: CASSFGDNEQFF

CDR3 length: 13
J gene: TRBJ2-1
V gene: TRBV9
CDR3 protein: CASSGSSYNEQFF

CDR3 length: 14
J gene: TRBJ2-5
V gene: TRBV5-1
CDR3 protein: CASSIAGGQETQYF

CDR3 length: 13
J gene: TRBJ2-2
V gene: TRBV15
CDR3 protein: CATGQGITGELFF

CDR3 length: 13
J gene: TRBJ2-7
V gene: TRBV6-1
CDR3 protein: CASSELSGTGEFF

CDR3 length: 16
J gene: TRBJ2-1
V gene: TRBV5-1
CDR3 protein: CASSFAGQGSYNEQFF

CDR3 length: 14
J gene: TRBJ2-2
V gene: TRBV29-1
CDR3 protein: CSVQTRGYTGELFF